The sequence of this T cell receptor beta chain was determined in a study of blood T cell repertoires in COVID-19 (dated by TCRdb to about 2020). Some background on the complete study: Samples from collaborators originated in the United States, Italy and Spain and spanned both the acute and convalescent phases of COVID-19. Samples came from the ongoing ImmuneRACE study (first 160 participants) plus 1,254 subjects from 6 global collaborators. Where available, HLA class I and class II types were obtained from metadata supplied by the sample provider rather than from assay-based typing. The sample metadata nearly always contained a de-identified subject ID, COVID-19 status, age in years and sex. Deeply sampled blood TCRbeta repertoires from subjects exposed to, actively infected with, or recovered from COVID-19 were included in the dataset. The prospective study material was composed of cDNA or gDNA derived from T cells, B-cell-depleted T cells, or PBMCs. The repertoires were made available in a free public database intended to serve as a resource for research on the immune response to SARS-CoV-2. The full study reports these points: The amount of clinical and demographic metadata varied by source and participant and was provided uncurated.

This clone was found once. Its antigen specificity is not known. No base quality values were provided; no much bigger clone lies one nucleotide off. One collaborating source in Seattle enrolled patients while the patients were actively infected and followed the patients over time throughout the course of disease. The collaborating institutions used their own protocols to collect whole blood in K2EDTA tubes. For TCRbeta analysis, collaborator samples were shipped as frozen whole blood, as isolated PBMCs, or as DNA extracted from either sample type. TCRbeta CDR3 regions were amplified from genomic DNA by means of the immunoSEQ Assay, a bias-controlled multiplex PCR. The authors' analysis ran thus. The number of nucleated cells in each sample was estimated by amplification of reference gene primers within the assay. To quantify the absolute abundance of each unique TCRbeta CDR3 rearrangement, sequence reads were collapsed and filtered. For each sample, productive Simpson clonality was calculated as the square root of Simpson's diversity index over productive rearrangements. This immuneACCESS table, as held by TCRdb, lists in-frame sequences with V and J called but not all clones. Of the missing ones, under half trace to an unresolved V gene in checked studies; the others have no known cause. V and J calls and clone size come straight from that table; D and trimming were deduced from the DNA. Present in this sample are some 170,000 clones, more than 80% of which were seen just once. The ten top clones hold 11% of the sample.

Including the terminal cysteine and phenylalanine, the CDR3 comprises 15 residues. The read is trimmed to its CDR3 DNA, 45 bases read in frame from base 1. The CDR1 and CDR2 encoded by the germline V gene are WSHSY and SAAADI. Between the V and J ends, shortened by 4 bases and 0 bases respectively, the junction contains 11 bases. This sequence was found in a woman aged 40 to 50 with COVID-19, enrolled during active disease. The chain couples TRBV10-2 to TRBJ2-3; TRBD1 could be the D gene, as 5 bases match. Sequencing used peripheral blood. The CDR3 protein is CASSVPGSSTDTQYF. The DNA sequence is as follows: TGCGCCAGCAGTGTTCCAGGGTCTAGCACAGATACGCAGTATTTT.